Below are 24 T cell receptor beta chains sequenced from a single sample in a study of blood T cell repertoires in COVID-19. TCRdb keeps only in-frame clones here, not all; method: immunoSEQ multiplex PCR. This sample has over 120,000 clones; 60% to 80% occur once, and the top ten carry about 8.4%. Sample: peripheral blood. Receptor source: a woman between 50 and 59 years old with active or convalescent COVID-19.

The rearrangement uses TRBV2 and TRBJ2-7, with D possibly being TRBD2 (6 bases). This CDR3 has 12 residues. CDR1 and CDR2 from the germline V gene are SNHLY and FYNNEI. V lost 8 bases and J 2 bases, leaving 10 bases between the germline ends. The CDR3 reads CASASVAYEQYF. CDR3 bases: TGTGCCAGCGCTAGCGTTGCCTACGAGCAGTACTTC.

The chain couples TRBV28 to TRBJ1-2, with D perhaps TRBD1 (6 bases). The CDR3 is 12 amino acids. CDR1 and CDR2 (germline): MDHEN, SYDVKM. Trimming took 5 bases from V and 2 from J, leaving 6 bases between them. The chain's CDR3 is CASSQGNYGYTF. The CDR3, as DNA: TGTGCCAGCAGTCAGGGGAACTATGGCTACACCTTC.

The chain combines TRBV12-5 with TRBJ1-1, with TRBD1 identical over 7 bases. Looked up from germline, CDR1 is LGHNT and CDR2 is FRNRAP. The CDR3 loop spans 14 amino acids. Trimming removed 6 bases from V and 5 bases from J; junction bases left unmatched: 9. CDR3 sequence (DNA): TGTGCTAGTGGCCGAGGGGGCGCGGAAACTGAAGCTTTCTTT. Its translation: CASGRGGAETEAFF.

The V call is TRBV24-1, the J call TRBJ1-1; D is possibly TRBD1 (5 bases). This CDR3 contains 15 residues. Per the germline V gene, CDR1 is KGHDR and CDR2 is SFDVKD. Trimming removed 2 bases at V and 5 bases at J, with 14 bases between. The CDR3 DNA reads as TGTGCCACCAGTGATTCGCGCAGGGCAGGAACTGAAGCTTTCTTT. The encoded protein is CATSDSRRAGTEAFF.

For this clone: A junction boundary mismatches the germline segment, possibly from a read error. V is TRBV10-1 and J is TRBJ2-1, with 10 bases lining up with TRBD2. The germline gives CDR1 WNHNN, CDR2 SYGVQD (reference sequence). CDR3 length: 19 residues. For the CDR3, the DNA is TGCCCCAGCAGTCGAGCGGGGGGGGAGCTACCTAGCTCCTACAATGAGCAGTTCTTC. Translation gives CPSSRAGGELPSSYNEQFF.

The chain recombines TRBV7-6 with TRBJ2-2; D is unclear. Germline V lookup: CDR1 SGHVS, CDR2 FNYEAQ. V lost 2 bases to trimming and J lost 3 bases, with 10 bases between them. There are 15 residues in the CDR3. In DNA form, the CDR3 reads TGTGCCAGCAGCTTATTGGCAGGTGACACCGGGGAGCTGTTTTTT. Amino acids: CASSLLAGDTGELFF.

The genes are TRBV6-6 and TRBJ2-5, with 14 bases identical to TRBD2. Germline V lookup: CDR1 MNHNY, CDR2 SVGAGI (reference sequence). The CDR3 loop spans 16 amino acids. The J segment lost 5 bases and the V segment lost 6 bases, leaving 8 bases of the junction unmatched. The CDR3 sequence is CASSSPRLAGGETQYF. CDR3 DNA sequence: TGTGCCAGCAGCTCCCCCCGACTAGCGGGGGGGGAGACCCAGTACTTC.

This rearrangement joins TRBV4-3 to TRBJ2-1; 14 bases are a match to TRBD2. The CDR3 consists of 20 residues. V shed 1 base, J shed 0 bases, and the junction held 8 bases outside the gene matches. CDR1 and CDR2 from the germline V gene are LGHNA and YSLEER. CDR3 nucleotides: TGCGCCAGCAGCCAAGGCCCCAGGACTAGCGGGGGGAGCTCCTACAATGAGCAGTTCTTC. Amino acid sequence: CASSQGPRTSGGSSYNEQFF.

This clone was counted once. This chain joins TRBV10-1 and TRBJ2-7, with D possibly TRBD1 on 6 matching bases. The CDR3 consists of 11 residues. Germline V gives CDR1 WNHNN, CDR2 SYGVQD (reference sequence). This CDR3 is CAPGHLYEQYF. CDR3 nucleotides: TGCGCTCCGGGACACCTATACGAGCAGTACTTC.

This clone was found a few times. The genes are TRBV27 and TRBJ1-3, with D perhaps TRBD1 (5 bases). The CDR3 is 16 residues long. In germline, CDR1 is MNHEY, CDR2 SMNVEV (reference sequence). Between the trimmed V and J ends, which lost 4 bases and 0 bases, there was a span of 13 bases. The CDR3 reads CASSSPSTDSGNTIYF. CDR3 sequence (DNA): TGTGCCAGCAGTTCCCCCTCGACAGACTCTGGAAACACCATATATTTT.

This chain uses TRBV12-3 or TRBV12-4 with TRBJ1-2, with D hard to call. Trimming left V 7 bases short and J 1 base short, with 7 bases between. The CDR3 totals 12 residues. The CDR3 coding sequence is TGTGCCAGCAAGAACAGTAACTATGGCTACACCTTC. Translating gives CASKNSNYGYTF.

The J gene is TRBJ1-4, the V gene TRBV5-1; TRBD1 matches 8 bases. The V and J ends lost 4 bases and 8 bases, in that order; junction bases with no gene match: 7. The CDR3 has 14 amino acids. Germline assignment: CDR1 SGHRS and CDR2 YFSETQ. CDR3 DNA sequence: TGCGCCAGCAGCCAAGGACAGGGTCGCGAAAAACTGTTTTTT. Protein sequence: CASSQGQGREKLFF.

The V gene is TRBV12-3 or TRBV12-4, the J gene TRBJ2-3, with TRBD1 as a possible D gene (5 bases). The CDR3 spans 13 residues. Trimming shortened V by 5 bases and J by 1 base, and 7 bases separated the two germline ends. The CDR3 is CASSQQGTDTQYF. The CDR3 bases are TGTGCCAGCAGTCAACAGGGCACAGATACGCAGTATTTT.

V and J are TRBV6-5 and TRBJ1-2; D is ambiguous. The CDR3 has 13 amino acids. The germline gives CDR1 MNHEY, CDR2 SVGAGI. V dropped 7 bases and J dropped 0 bases, with 9 bases sitting between them. The CDR3 protein is CASKAGPNYGYTF. CDR3 in DNA: TGTGCCAGCAAGGCGGGCCCTAACTATGGCTACACCTTC.

This clone has just a few counts. The genes are TRBV6-5 and TRBJ1-2; D remains unclear. Trimming left V 3 bases short and J 2 bases short, with 13 bases between. The CDR3 sequence is 15 residues long. Germline V CDR1 and CDR2: MNHEY, SVGAGI. CDR3 in DNA: TGTGCCAGCAGTTATTCGGGGTTGCGGAACTATGGCTACACCTTC. Amino acids: CASSYSGLRNYGYTF.

J is TRBJ2-3 and V is TRBV2; TRBD2 is a possible D gene (6 bases). Germline V gives CDR1 SNHLY, CDR2 FYNNEI. Trimming pared 0 bases from V and 4 bases from J, leaving 11 bases between. The CDR3 loop spans 15 amino acids. Here the CDR3 DNA reads TGTGCCAGCAGTGAAGCTCGCAGGGACTCAGATACGCAGTATTTT. Translating it yields CASSEARRDSDTQYF.

This chain connects TRBV28 to TRBJ2-7, with 10 bases that match TRBD2. The V gene's germline CDR1 is MDHEN and CDR2 SYDVKM. J lost 1 base, V lost 3 bases, and 0 bases had no gene match. The CDR3 consists of 14 residues. CDR3 in DNA: TGTGCCAGCAGTTTTAGCGGGGGGTCCTACGAGCAGTACTTC. It specifies CASSFSGGSYEQYF.

The rearrangement joins TRBV5-8 to TRBJ2-7, with D perhaps matching TRBD2 (5 bases). V lost 0 bases, J lost 4 bases, and 5 bases lay in between. The CDR3 is 12 amino acids. Germline V CDR1 and CDR2: SGHTS, YDEGEE. The CDR3 DNA sequence: TGTGCCAGCAGCTTGGGGGAGTACGAGCAGTACTTC. It yields the protein CASSLGEYEQYF.

V and J are TRBV29-1 and TRBJ2-7, with 7 bases identical to TRBD1. CDR1 and CDR2 (germline): SQVTM, ANQGSEA. The CDR3 contains 14 residues. The junction had 10 bases not matched to a gene; V was cut back by 6 bases and J by 2 bases. The CDR3 is CSVVSDRQTYEQYF. The CDR3, as DNA: TGCAGCGTAGTATCGGACAGGCAGACCTACGAGCAGTACTTC.

The table lists this clone with a count of one. The CDR3: CASSTGNTEAFF. CDR3 nucleotides: TGTGCCAGCAGTACAGGGAACACTGAAGCTTTCTTT. The chain employs TRBV2 and TRBJ1-1, with a possible D match to TRBD1 (5 bases). Trimming stripped 5 bases from V and 1 base from J, with 5 bases between. Per germline, CDR1 SNHLY and CDR2 FYNNEI. CDR3 length: 12 amino acids. The complete variable domain, with remaining parts taken from reference TRBV2 and TRBJ1-1, reads EPEVTQTPSHQVTQMGQEVILRCVPISNHLYFYWYRQILGQKVEFLVSFYNNEISEKSEIFDDQFSVERPDGSNFTLKIRSTKLEDSAMYFCASSTGNTEAFFGQGTRLTVV.

J is TRBJ2-5 and V is TRBV4-3; D gene uncertain. The CDR3 has 14 residues. Germline-derived CDR1 and CDR2 are LGHNA and YSLEER. The V and J ends lost 0 bases and 3 bases respectively, with 8 bases between them. CDR3 residues: CASSQDSRKETQYF. As DNA, the CDR3 is TGCGCCAGCAGCCAAGACTCCAGGAAAGAGACCCAGTACTTC.

The V gene is TRBV7-3, the J gene TRBJ2-3, with a possible D match to TRBD1 (5 bases). Germline V gene data show CDR1 as SGHTA and CDR2 as FQGTGA. This CDR3 region has 17 residues. Trimming removed 2 bases at V and 0 bases at J, with 15 bases between. In DNA form, the CDR3 reads TGTGCCAGCAGCTTACAGGGTAGTGGGGTCAGCACAGATACGCAGTATTTT. Its translation is CASSLQGSGVSTDTQYF.

The V gene is TRBV6-1, the J gene TRBJ1-6; 7 bases line up with TRBD1. This CDR3 comprises 14 residues. Germline assignment: CDR1 MNHNS and CDR2 SASEGT. V gave up 3 bases and J gave up 5 bases; unmatched junction bases: 1. The CDR3 here is CASSDGQDNSPLHF. CDR3 nucleotides: TGTGCCAGCAGTGATGGACAGGATAATTCACCCCTCCACTTT.

In this sample, this clone turned up once. The rearrangement joins TRBV19 to TRBJ1-1; D ambiguous. CDR1 is LNHDA, CDR2 SQIVND, per germline (reference sequence). The CDR3 consists of 14 residues. V was clipped by 5 bases and J by 3 bases, with 13 bases between them. The DNA of the CDR3 is TGTGCCAGTAGTCCCGCCCAGAAGTACACTGAAGCTTTCTTT. Residues: CASSPAQKYTEAFF. Based on the CDR3 plus reference TRBV19 and TRBJ1-1, the full variable domain is DGGITQSPKYLFRKEGQNVTLSCEQNLNHDAMYWYRQDPGQGLRLIYYSQIVNDFQKGDIAEGYSVSREKKESFPLTVTSAQKNPTAFYLCASSPAQKYTEAFFGQGTRLTVV.